The 2 T cell receptor beta chains below were found in one sample sequenced in a study of cytomegalovirus exposure and HLA in healthy donors. PCR employed 60 Vbeta and 13 Jbeta primers. The protocol was immunoSEQ multiplex PCR, while the TCRdb copy is restricted to in-frame clones and leaves out a portion. Here the sample spans around 140,000 clones, roughly 79% being singletons. The sequencing input was PBMCs. Every receptor here comes from a male donor in good health and CMV-seronegative.

The chain carries TRBV11-3 and TRBJ2-2; 9 bases align to TRBD2. The CDR3 contains 13 residues. CDR1 SGHNT and CDR2 YENEEA come from the germline V gene. V lost 11 bases, J lost 5 bases, and 6 bases stayed unmatched. In nucleotides, the CDR3 is TGTGCCGGCGGGGGGGGAGTAACCGGGGAGCTGTTTTTT. This sequence encodes CAGGGGVTGELFF.

The rearrangement uses TRBV11-3 and TRBJ2-2, with D tentatively TRBD1 (6 bases). The germline CDR1 and CDR2 sequences are SGHNT and YENEEA. V was clipped by 6 bases and J by 7 bases, with 12 bases between them. CDR3 length: 13 amino acids. Here the CDR3 DNA reads TGTGCCAGCAGTTCCAACAGGGTCGGGGAGCTGTTTTTT. Protein: CASSSNRVGELFF.